One and the same sample provided the 11 T cell receptor beta chains below, sequenced in a study of blood T cell repertoires in COVID-19. Profiled with immunoSEQ multiplex PCR; TCRdb holds only in-frame clones, not every one. The repertoire has about 170,000 clones, around 80% of them found once; the top ten carry 20% to 25%. The material sequenced was peripheral blood. The receptors shown here come from a woman of 80 years or more with acute or convalescent COVID-19.

This sequence joins TRBV5-3 and TRBJ2-1; no firm D call. TRBV5-3 is designated an ORF whose function remains uncertain. V was trimmed by 0 bases and J by 5 bases, leaving 3 bases between them. This CDR3 spans 12 amino acids. The CDR3 region is CARSLGNNEQFF. The CDR3 nucleotides read TGTGCCAGAAGCTTGGGTAACAATGAGCAGTTCTTC.

The chain uses TRBV11-2 and TRBJ1-2, with D maybe TRBD1 (5 bases). V shed 1 base and J shed 3 bases, with 12 bases lying between them. The germline V gene has CDR1 SGHAT and CDR2 FQNNGV. This CDR3 is 15 amino acids long. The CDR3 loop is CASSLAAGPHYGYTF. The CDR3 coding sequence is TGTGCCAGCAGCTTAGCCGCAGGGCCCCACTATGGCTACACCTTC.

The J gene is TRBJ2-1, the V gene TRBV11-2; 9 nucleotides line up with TRBD2. The germline V gene has CDR1 SGHAT and CDR2 FQNNGV. Losses at the gene ends were 1 base for V and 7 bases for J; bases not matched to a gene: 8. The CDR3 sequence is 16 residues long. CDR3 sequence reads: CASSLVAGGPRNEQFF. The DNA of the CDR3 is TGTGCCAGCAGCTTAGTGGCGGGAGGGCCTCGAAATGAGCAGTTCTTC.

The chain has TRBV7-2 and TRBJ2-5; TRBD1 matches 7 bases. The V segment lost 4 bases and the J segment 5 bases; nucleotides outside the gene matches: 7. The CDR3 has 14 amino acids. The germline V gene has CDR1 SGHTA and CDR2 FQGNSA. CDR3 residues: CASSSNRGPETQYF. CDR3 sequence (DNA): TGTGCCAGCAGCTCCAACAGGGGTCCGGAGACCCAGTACTTC. The variable domain in full, with the rest retrieved from reference TRBV7-2 and TRBJ2-5, is GAGVSQSPSNKVTEKGKDVELRCDPISGHTALYWYRQSLGQGLEFLIYFQGNSAPDKSGLPSDRFSAERTGGSVSTLTIQRTQQEDSAVYLCASSSNRGPETQYFGPGTRLLVL.

This clone was observed a few times. This chain connects TRBV2 to TRBJ2-7; the D gene is possibly TRBD2 (6 bases). The V and J ends lost 4 bases and 3 bases respectively, with 16 bases between them. The CDR3 is made up of 15 amino acids. Germline lookup yields CDR1 SNHLY and CDR2 FYNNEI. CDR3 DNA: TGTGCCAGCAGTGGTTCAGCGGGCTTGGGCTACGAGCAGTACTTC. Residues: CASSGSAGLGYEQYF.

V and J are TRBV10-1 and TRBJ2-7, with 7 bases lining up with TRBD2. The CDR3 runs 16 residues. The germline V gene encodes CDR1 WNHNN and CDR2 SYGVQD (reference sequence). J was trimmed by 0 bases and V by 7 bases; bases with no gene match: 12. CDR3: CASIAGLAASSYEQYF. DNA of the CDR3: TGCGCCAGCATCGCCGGGCTAGCGGCTAGCTCCTACGAGCAGTACTTC.

The chain carries TRBV7-8 and TRBJ2-3; 7 positions agree with TRBD1. Per the germline V gene, CDR1 is SGHVS and CDR2 is FQNEAQ. This CDR3 has 15 amino acids. V trimming: 5 bases; J trimming: 3 bases; junction bases outside the gene matches: 8. DNA for the CDR3: TGTGCCAGCAGCCTAACGACAGGGACGACAGATACGCAGTATTTT. Its protein product is CASSLTTGTTDTQYF.

This chain links TRBV27 with TRBJ2-7, with TRBD1 as a possible D gene (6 bases). The CDR3 loop spans 12 amino acids. CDR1 is MNHEY, CDR2 SMNVEV, per germline (reference sequence). V lost 6 bases to trimming and J lost 3 bases, with 9 bases between them. Here the CDR3 DNA reads TGTGCCAGCAGGGGGACACTCTACGAGCAGTACTTC. It codes for CASRGTLYEQYF.

This chain links TRBV19 with TRBJ1-3; D gene unclear. Trimming left V 1 base short and J 0 bases short, with 10 bases between. Germline V gene lookup returns CDR1 LNHDA and CDR2 SQIVND (reference sequence). This CDR3 region has 16 residues. CDR3 sequence: CASSIGASYSGNTIYF. The CDR3 DNA sequence: TGTGCCAGTAGTATAGGGGCCTCCTACTCTGGAAACACCATATATTTT.

The CDR3 sequence is CASSTGYQETQYF. The CDR3 nucleotides read TGTGCCAGCAGTACAGGTTACCAAGAGACCCAGTACTTC. This chain links TRBV12-3 or TRBV12-4 with TRBJ2-5, with D maybe TRBD1 (5 bases). Trimming took off 5 bases at V and 0 bases at J, with 7 bases between the two ends. The CDR3 spans 13 residues.

V usage is TRBV7-9 and J usage is TRBJ2-2, with TRBD2 identical over 7 bases. J gave up 5 bases and V 1 base, and 4 bases lay outside the gene matches. The CDR3 loop spans 15 amino acids. Germline V gene data show CDR1 as SEHNR and CDR2 as FQNEAQ (reference sequence). CDR3 in amino acids: CASSLGREWTGELFF. The CDR3 DNA follows: TGTGCCAGCAGCTTAGGGCGGGAGTGGACCGGGGAGCTGTTTTTT.